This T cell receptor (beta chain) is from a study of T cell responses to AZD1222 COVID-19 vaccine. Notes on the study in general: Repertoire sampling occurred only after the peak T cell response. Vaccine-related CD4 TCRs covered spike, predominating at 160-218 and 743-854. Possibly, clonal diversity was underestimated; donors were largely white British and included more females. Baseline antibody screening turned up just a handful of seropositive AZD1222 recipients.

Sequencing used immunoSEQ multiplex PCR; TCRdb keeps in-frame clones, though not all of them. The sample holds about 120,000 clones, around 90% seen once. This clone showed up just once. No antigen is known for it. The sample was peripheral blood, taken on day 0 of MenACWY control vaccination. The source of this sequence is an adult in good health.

The CDR3: CASSPGQGTGQPQHF. The CDR3 nucleotides are TGTGCCAGCAGTCCCGGACAGGGTACAGGTCAGCCCCAGCATTTT. The V call is TRBV6-2 or TRBV6-3, the J call TRBJ1-5; 8 positions match TRBD1. This CDR3 spans 15 amino acids. The germline V gene encodes CDR1 MNHEY and CDR2 SVGEGT. Trimming at V came to 5 bases and at J to 6 bases, leaving 9 bases not matched to a gene.